The clone carrying this TCR beta chain was counted once. Its target is unknown. The record originates from a study of TIL therapy for anti-PD-1-resistant metastatic lung cancer. Study-level findings and limits: Many TIL product clones were absent from baseline tumor, suggesting clonal contraction.

This was the immunoSEQ v3 assay. The method was immunoSEQ multiplex PCR; TCRdb's version includes in-frame clones alone and lacks a portion of them. The data show about 100,000 clones, roughly 65% seen once. V was pared by 6 bases and J by 2 bases, with 5 bases between. Germline CDR1 and CDR2: MDHEN and SYDVKM. This CDR3 is built from 11 residues. The sample's time point: pre-treatment sample, taken before nivolumab and TIL therapy. The tumor samples were excised metastases, mostly pleural nodules or supraclavicular lymph nodes. Tumor harvest preceded PD-1/PD-L1 blockade, followed by nivolumab treatment.

The material sequenced was tumor tissue, taken at baseline. This TCR was recovered from a person aged 25 to 80 with non-small cell lung cancer. The chain is built from TRBV28 and TRBJ2-7; D is uncertain. In DNA form, the CDR3 reads TGTGCCAGCAGAAGCCCCTACGAGCAGTACTTC. Amino acids: CASRSPYEQYF.